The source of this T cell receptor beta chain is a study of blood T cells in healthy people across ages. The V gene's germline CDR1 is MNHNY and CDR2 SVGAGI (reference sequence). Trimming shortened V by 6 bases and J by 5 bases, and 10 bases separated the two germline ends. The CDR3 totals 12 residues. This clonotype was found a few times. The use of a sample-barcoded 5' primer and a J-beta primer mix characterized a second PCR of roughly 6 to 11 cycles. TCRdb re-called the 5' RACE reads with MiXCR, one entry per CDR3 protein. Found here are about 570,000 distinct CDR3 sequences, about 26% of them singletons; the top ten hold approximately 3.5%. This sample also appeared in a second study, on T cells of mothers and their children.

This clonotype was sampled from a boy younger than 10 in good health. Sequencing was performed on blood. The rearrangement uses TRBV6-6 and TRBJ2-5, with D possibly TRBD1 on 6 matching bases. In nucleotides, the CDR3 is TGTGCCAGCAGGGGGGCTGGCGAGACCCAGTACTTC. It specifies CASRGAGETQYF.